The rows below give T cell receptor beta chains drawn from one sample of a study of T cell repertoires in cytomegalovirus infection. Each CDR3 protein is one row after TCRdb ran MiXCR on the reads. The table records 130,000 or so distinct CDR3 sequences, roughly 6.5% of them present only once. Sample: PBMCs. The receptors originated from a human donor in good health (CMV status not recorded). Some clones in this sample may be carry-over from other donors' samples. The CDR3 runs from the conserved cysteine through the conserved F or W.

V gene: TRBV4-2; J gene: TRBJ2-5; CDR3 protein: CASSQDRIAGGGGETQYF
V gene: TRBV29-1; J gene: TRBJ1-1; CDR3 protein: CSGVRRANTEAFF
V gene: TRBV4-1; J gene: TRBJ2-7; CDR3 protein: CASSQDGGSIYEQYF
V gene: TRBV7-9; J gene: TRBJ1-5; CDR3 protein: CASSLEGLSSSGNQPQHF
V gene: TRBV20-1; J gene: TRBJ2-7; CDR3 protein: CSARPRHVDYEQYF
V gene: TRBV20-1; J gene: TRBJ2-5; CDR3 protein: CSARGTALETQYF
V gene: TRBV7-8; J gene: TRBJ1-5; CDR3 protein: CASSRGDRLNQPQHF
V gene: TRBV4-1; J gene: TRBJ2-1; CDR3 protein: CASSQDRADRGRNEQFF
V gene: TRBV7-9; J gene: TRBJ2-1; CDR3 protein: CASSLNMGSGEQFF
V gene: TRBV27; J gene: TRBJ2-5; CDR3 protein: CASSLNTAGETQYF
V gene: TRBV28; J gene: TRBJ2-1; CDR3 protein: CASMTANPYNEQFF
V gene: TRBV7-2; J gene: TRBJ2-7; CDR3 protein: CASSRGQGAVEQYF
V gene: TRBV7-2; J gene: TRBJ2-2; CDR3 protein: CASSLERFTGELFF
V gene: TRBV19; J gene: TRBJ1-5; CDR3 protein: CASSIDWRANQHF
V gene: TRBV5-1; J gene: TRBJ2-2; CDR3 protein: CASSVGLAGVAGELFF
V gene: TRBV11-1; J gene: TRBJ2-7; CDR3 protein: CASSADRAFHEQYF
V gene: TRBV7-2; J gene: TRBJ1-2; CDR3 protein: CASRFQGGANYGYTF
V gene: TRBV20-1; J gene: TRBJ2-7; CDR3 protein: CSARERGRSYEQYF
V gene: TRBV19; J gene: TRBJ1-5; CDR3 protein: CASRLTGGKFSNQPQHF
V gene: TRBV7-2; J gene: TRBJ2-5; CDR3 protein: CASSSGLAGGEETQYF
V gene: TRBV12-3/TRBV12-4; J gene: TRBJ1-5; CDR3 protein: CASSFSRDQPQHF
V gene: TRBV5-1; J gene: TRBJ1-2; CDR3 protein: CASSARDGYTF
V gene: TRBV7-8; J gene: TRBJ1-2; CDR3 protein: CASSSRGVGPPYGYTF
V gene: TRBV7-3; J gene: TRBJ2-3; CDR3 protein: CASSDSTDTQYF
V gene: TRBV12-3/TRBV12-4; J gene: TRBJ2-5; CDR3 protein: CASRPNRGDVETQYF
V gene: TRBV7-2; J gene: TRBJ1-6; CDR3 protein: CASSLDSGTENSPLHF
V gene: TRBV5-1; J gene: TRBJ2-3; CDR3 protein: CASSLAGFHTQYF
V gene: TRBV7-2; J gene: TRBJ2-7; CDR3 protein: CASSFRKGPTYEQYF
V gene: TRBV7-3; J gene: TRBJ1-1; CDR3 protein: CASSLSPQGNTEAFF
V gene: TRBV7-6; J gene: .; CDR3 protein: CASSTGTRGINEQYF
V gene: TRBV6-6; J gene: TRBJ1-1; CDR3 protein: CASSYGQGLNTEAFF
V gene: TRBV20-1; J gene: TRBJ1-4; CDR3 protein: CSASNRQGGEKLFF
V gene: TRBV7-2; J gene: TRBJ1-3; CDR3 protein: CASSLEGRGGNTIYF
V gene: TRBV19; J gene: TRBJ2-1; CDR3 protein: CASSIQGANEQFF
V gene: TRBV7-3; J gene: TRBJ1-2; CDR3 protein: CASSPGTGSGYTF
V gene: TRBV7-6; J gene: TRBJ1-5; CDR3 protein: CASSPTKTGGPQHF
V gene: TRBV11-2; J gene: TRBJ2-1; CDR3 protein: CASSPSAGADEQFF
V gene: TRBV20-1; J gene: TRBJ1-4; CDR3 protein: CSARALGGGSEKLFF
V gene: TRBV12-3/TRBV12-4; J gene: TRBJ1-5; CDR3 protein: CASGREGGGNQPQHF
V gene: TRBV7-2; J gene: TRBJ2-3; CDR3 protein: CASSRDYRTDTQYF
V gene: TRBV12-3/TRBV12-4; J gene: TRBJ2-3; CDR3 protein: CASSQRGRGGPSDTQYF
V gene: TRBV24-1; J gene: TRBJ2-3; CDR3 protein: CATSAYGQTYTDTQYF
V gene: TRBV7-9; J gene: TRBJ2-7; CDR3 protein: CASSPYTGILSYEQYF
V gene: TRBV11-2; J gene: TRBJ2-2; CDR3 protein: CASSLAFVMTSGGARDGELFF
V gene: TRBV29-1; J gene: TRBJ2-7; CDR3 protein: CSVEEGQGAYEQYF
V gene: TRBV5-1; J gene: TRBJ1-2; CDR3 protein: CASSLEDWRDGYTF
V gene: TRBV20-1; J gene: TRBJ2-5; CDR3 protein: CSARDFLAGEETQYF
V gene: TRBV18; J gene: TRBJ1-1; CDR3 protein: CASSPWAGGDTEAFF
V gene: TRBV4-1; J gene: TRBJ2-1; CDR3 protein: CASSQDAGRGGNEQFF
V gene: TRBV7-3; J gene: TRBJ2-6; CDR3 protein: CASSLSLIPLDSMGANVLTF
V gene: TRBV15; J gene: TRBJ2-6; CDR3 protein: CATSRDRGSGANVLTF
V gene: TRBV12-3/TRBV12-4; J gene: TRBJ2-7; CDR3 protein: CASSFGTGFYEQYF
V gene: TRBV5-1; J gene: TRBJ2-7; CDR3 protein: CASRLAGGSYEQYF